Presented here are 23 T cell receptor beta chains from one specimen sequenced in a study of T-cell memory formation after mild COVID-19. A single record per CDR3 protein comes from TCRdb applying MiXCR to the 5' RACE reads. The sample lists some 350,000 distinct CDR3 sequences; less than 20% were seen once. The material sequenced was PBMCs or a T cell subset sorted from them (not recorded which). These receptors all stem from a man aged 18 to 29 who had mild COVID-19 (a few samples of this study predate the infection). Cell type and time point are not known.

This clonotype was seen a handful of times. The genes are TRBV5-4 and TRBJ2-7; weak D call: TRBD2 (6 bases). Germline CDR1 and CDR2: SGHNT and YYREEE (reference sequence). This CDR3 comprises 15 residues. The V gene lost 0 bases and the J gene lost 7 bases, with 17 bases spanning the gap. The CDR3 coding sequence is TGTGCCAGCAGCTTGGAACAGGCGATGAGCGGGGAGCAGTACTTC. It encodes CASSLEQAMSGEQYF.

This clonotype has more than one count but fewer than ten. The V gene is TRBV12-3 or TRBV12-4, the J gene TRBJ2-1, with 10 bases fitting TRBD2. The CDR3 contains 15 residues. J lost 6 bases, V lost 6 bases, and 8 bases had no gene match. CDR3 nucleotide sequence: TGTGCCAGCAGCCAAGCGGGGGGGACACCCAATGAGCAGTTCTTC. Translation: CASSQAGGTPNEQFF.

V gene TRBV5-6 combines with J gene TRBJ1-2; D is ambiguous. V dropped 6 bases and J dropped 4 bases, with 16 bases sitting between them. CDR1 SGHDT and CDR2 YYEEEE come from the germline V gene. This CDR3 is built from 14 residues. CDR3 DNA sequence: TGTGCCAGCATCATCCAGGCTCACCCCTATGGCTACACCTTC. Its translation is CASIIQAHPYGYTF.

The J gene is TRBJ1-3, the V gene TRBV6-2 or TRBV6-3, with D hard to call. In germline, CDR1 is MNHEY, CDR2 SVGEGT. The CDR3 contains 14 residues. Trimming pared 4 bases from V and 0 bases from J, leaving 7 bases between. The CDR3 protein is CASSSQFSGNTIYF. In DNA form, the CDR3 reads TGTGCCAGCAGTTCCCAATTCTCTGGAAACACCATATATTTT.

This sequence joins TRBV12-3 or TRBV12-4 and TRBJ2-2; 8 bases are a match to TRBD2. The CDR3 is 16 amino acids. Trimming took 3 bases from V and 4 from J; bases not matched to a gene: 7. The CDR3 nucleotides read TGTGCCAGCAGTTTCTCGGCGGGGGGATTCACCGGGGAGCTGTTTTTT. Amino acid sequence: CASSFSAGGFTGELFF.

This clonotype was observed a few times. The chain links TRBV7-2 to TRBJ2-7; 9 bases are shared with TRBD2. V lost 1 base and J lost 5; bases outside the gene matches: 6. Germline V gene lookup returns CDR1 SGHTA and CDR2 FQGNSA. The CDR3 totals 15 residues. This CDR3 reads CASSLGAGGYNEQYV. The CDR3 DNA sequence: TGTGCCAGCAGCTTAGGAGCGGGGGGCTACAACGAGCAGTACGTC.

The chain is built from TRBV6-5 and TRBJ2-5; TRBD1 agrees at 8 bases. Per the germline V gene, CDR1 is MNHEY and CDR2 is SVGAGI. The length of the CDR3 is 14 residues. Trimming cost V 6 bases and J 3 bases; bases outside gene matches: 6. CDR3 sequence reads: CASSTDREEETQYF. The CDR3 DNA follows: TGTGCCAGCAGCACGGACAGGGAGGAAGAGACCCAGTACTTC.

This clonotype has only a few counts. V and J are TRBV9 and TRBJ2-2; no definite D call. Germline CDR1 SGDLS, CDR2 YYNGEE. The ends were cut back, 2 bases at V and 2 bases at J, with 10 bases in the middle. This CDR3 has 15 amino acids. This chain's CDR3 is CASSVSAVNTGELFF. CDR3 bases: TGTGCCAGCAGCGTTTCAGCCGTAAACACCGGGGAGCTGTTTTTT.

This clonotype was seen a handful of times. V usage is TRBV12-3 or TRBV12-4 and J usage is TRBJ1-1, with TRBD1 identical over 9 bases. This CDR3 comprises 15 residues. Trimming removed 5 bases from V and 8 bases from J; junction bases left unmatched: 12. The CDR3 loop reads CASSGIPQGAGEAFF. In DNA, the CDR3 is TGTGCCAGCAGTGGAATCCCACAGGGGGCGGGGGAAGCTTTCTTT.

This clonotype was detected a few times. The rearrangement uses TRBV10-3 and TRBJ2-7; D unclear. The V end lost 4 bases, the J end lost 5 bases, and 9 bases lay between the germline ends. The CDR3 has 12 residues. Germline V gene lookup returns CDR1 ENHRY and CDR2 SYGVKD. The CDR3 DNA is TGTGCCATCAGTGGGGATTCCAACGAGCAGTACGTC. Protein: CAISGDSNEQYV.

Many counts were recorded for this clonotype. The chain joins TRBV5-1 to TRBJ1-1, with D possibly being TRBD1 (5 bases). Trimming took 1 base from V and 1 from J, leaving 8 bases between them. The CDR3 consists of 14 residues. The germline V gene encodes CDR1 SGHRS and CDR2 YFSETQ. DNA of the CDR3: TGCGCCAGCAGCTTGAACAGGCCGAACACTGAAGCTTTCTTT. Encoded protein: CASSLNRPNTEAFF. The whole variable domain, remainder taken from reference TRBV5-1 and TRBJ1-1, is KAGVTQTPRYLIKTRGQQVTLSCSPISGHRSVSWYQQTPGQGLQFLFEYFSETQRNKGNFPGRFSGRQFSNSRSEMNVSTLELGDSALYLCASSLNRPNTEAFFGQGTRLTVV.

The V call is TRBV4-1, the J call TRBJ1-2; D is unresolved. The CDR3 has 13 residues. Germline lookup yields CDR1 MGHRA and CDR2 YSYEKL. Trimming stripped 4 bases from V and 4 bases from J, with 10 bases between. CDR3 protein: CASSLRTAYGYTF. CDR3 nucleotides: TGCGCCAGCAGCCTCCGAACAGCCTATGGCTACACCTTC.

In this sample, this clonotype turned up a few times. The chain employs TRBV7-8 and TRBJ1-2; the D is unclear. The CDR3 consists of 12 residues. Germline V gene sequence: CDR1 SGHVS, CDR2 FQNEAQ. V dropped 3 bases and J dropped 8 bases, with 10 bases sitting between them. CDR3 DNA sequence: TGTGCCAGCAGCTTCTTCGAGGGAGGCTACACCTTC. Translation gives CASSFFEGGYTF.

The CDR3 DNA is TGTGCCAGCAGGATACTCGGGGGAGCCAACACCGGGGAGCTGTTTTTT. Its translation is CASRILGGANTGELFF. The chain recombines TRBV27 with TRBJ2-2; D might be TRBD2 (6 bases). Between the trimmed V and J ends, which lost 6 bases and 2 bases, there was a span of 16 bases. CDR1 is MNHEY, CDR2 SMNVEV, per germline (reference sequence). The CDR3 covers 16 residues.

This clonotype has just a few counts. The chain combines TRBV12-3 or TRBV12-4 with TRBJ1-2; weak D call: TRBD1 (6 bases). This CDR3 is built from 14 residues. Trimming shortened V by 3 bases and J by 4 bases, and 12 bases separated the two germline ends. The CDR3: CASSFNRGGYGYTF. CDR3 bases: TGTGCCAGCAGTTTCAACCGAGGGGGCTATGGCTACACCTTC.

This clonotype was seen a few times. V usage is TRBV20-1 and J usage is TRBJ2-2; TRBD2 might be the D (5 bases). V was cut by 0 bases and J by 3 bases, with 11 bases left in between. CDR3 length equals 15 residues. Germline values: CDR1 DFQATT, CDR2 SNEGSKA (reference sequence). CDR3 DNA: TGCAGTGCTAGAGATGGGGTGCGGGACACCGGGGAGCTGTTTTTT. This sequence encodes CSARDGVRDTGELFF.

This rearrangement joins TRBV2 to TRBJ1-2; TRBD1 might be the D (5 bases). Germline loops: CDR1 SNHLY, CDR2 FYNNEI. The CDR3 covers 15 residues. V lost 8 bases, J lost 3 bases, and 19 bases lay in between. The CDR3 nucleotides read TGTGCCAGCCTCCCCGGGGGAGAGAGCTACTATGGCTACACCTTC. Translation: CASLPGGESYYGYTF.

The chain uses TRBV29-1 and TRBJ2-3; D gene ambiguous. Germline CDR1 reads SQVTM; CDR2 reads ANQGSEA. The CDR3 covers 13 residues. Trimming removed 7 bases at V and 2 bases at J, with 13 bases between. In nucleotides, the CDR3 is TGCAGCGCCTGTGACAAGTTCACAGATACGCAGTATTTT. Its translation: CSACDKFTDTQYF.

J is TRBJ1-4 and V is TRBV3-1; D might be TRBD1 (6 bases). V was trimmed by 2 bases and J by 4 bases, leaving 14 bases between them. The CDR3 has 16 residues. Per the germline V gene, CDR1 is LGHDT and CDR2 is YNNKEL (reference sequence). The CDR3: CASSQRGRGGNEKLFF. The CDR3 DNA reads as TGTGCCAGCAGCCAACGGGGGCGCGGGGGTAATGAAAAACTGTTTTTT.

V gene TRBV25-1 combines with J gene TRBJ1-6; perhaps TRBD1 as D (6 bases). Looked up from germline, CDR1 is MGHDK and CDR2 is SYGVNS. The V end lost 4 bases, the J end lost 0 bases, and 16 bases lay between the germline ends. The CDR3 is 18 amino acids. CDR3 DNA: TGTGCCAGCAGTGGAAACAGGGTCGGGAGCTCCTATAATTCACCCCTCCACTTT. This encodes CASSGNRVGSSYNSPLHF.

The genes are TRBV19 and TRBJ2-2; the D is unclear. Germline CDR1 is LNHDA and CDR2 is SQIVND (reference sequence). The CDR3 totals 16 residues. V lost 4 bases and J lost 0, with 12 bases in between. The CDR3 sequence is CASSTVGQANTGELFF. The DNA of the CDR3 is TGTGCCAGTAGTACGGTGGGTCAGGCGAACACCGGGGAGCTGTTTTTT.

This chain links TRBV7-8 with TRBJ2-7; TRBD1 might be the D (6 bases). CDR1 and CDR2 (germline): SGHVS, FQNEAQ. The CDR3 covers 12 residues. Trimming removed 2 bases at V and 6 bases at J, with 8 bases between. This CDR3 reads CASSLRRGEQYV. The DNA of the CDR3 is TGTGCCAGCAGCTTACGCAGGGGCGAGCAGTACGTC.

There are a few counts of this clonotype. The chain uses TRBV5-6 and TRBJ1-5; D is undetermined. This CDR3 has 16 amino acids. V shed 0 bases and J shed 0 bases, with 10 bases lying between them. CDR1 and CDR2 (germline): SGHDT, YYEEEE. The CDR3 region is CASSLVGRTSNQPQHF. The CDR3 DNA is TGTGCCAGCAGCTTGGTCGGGCGGACTAGCAATCAGCCCCAGCATTTT.